The rows below give T cell receptor beta chains drawn from one sample of a study of blood T cell repertoires in COVID-19. Only in-frame clones appear in the TCRdb table, and some are missing; sequencing was by immunoSEQ multiplex PCR. The table shows 190,000 or so clones, with 80% to 90% occurring only once. Sequencing was performed on PBMCs or T cells enriched from blood (not recorded which). Receptor source: a woman in her 30s who had been exposed to COVID-19. CDR3s include the opening cysteine and the closing phenylalanine or tryptophan.

v_gene	j_gene	CDR3aa
TRBV6-1	TRBJ2-7	CASSEALQGPYEQYF
TRBV4-1	TRBJ1-1	CASSQDHGGPLTEAFF
TRBV7-2	TRBJ2-2	CASSLGQGTGELFF
TRBV21-1	TRBJ2-7	CASSRDSGTGSIYEQYF
TRBV4-1	TRBJ1-2	CASSPSPRAPVHGYTF
TRBV10-3	TRBJ1-6	CAIGGQGSSPLHF
TRBV5-1	TRBJ2-6	CASSKTSSGANVLTF
TRBV27	TRBJ2-2	CASSLWSDRATGELFF
TRBV11-2	TRBJ1-6	CASSLGDRANSPLHF
TRBV27	TRBJ2-1	CASSLIDSSYNEQFF
TRBV11-2	TRBJ1-4	CASSQQQDSEKLFF
TRBV6-2/TRBV6-3	TRBJ2-5	CASSYAFVRGGFQETQYF
TRBV7-3	TRBJ2-5	CASSLSSGQGETQYF
TRBV27	TRBJ1-2	CASTPHGAQGHGYTF
TRBV5-1	TRBJ1-1	CASSLDGSGVRNTEAFF
TRBV25-1	TRBJ2-1	CASSVDSPLYPPGQFF
TRBV13	TRBJ1-1	CASSPTGGASEAFF
TRBV19	TRBJ1-1	CASSPSSGTGWTEAFF
TRBV25-1	TRBJ2-5	CASRDRGLETQYF
TRBV5-1	TRBJ2-2	CASSLGQGAGELFF
TRBV2	TRBJ2-1	CASKRGPTYNEQFF
TRBV6-2/TRBV6-3	TRBJ1-6	CASSYSTGANSPLHF
TRBV6-1	TRBJ2-1	CASSEDNGTGMDEQFF
TRBV9	TRBJ2-5	CASSGAGSSQETQYF
TRBV3-1/TRBV3-2	TRBJ1-1	CASKGRGETEAFF